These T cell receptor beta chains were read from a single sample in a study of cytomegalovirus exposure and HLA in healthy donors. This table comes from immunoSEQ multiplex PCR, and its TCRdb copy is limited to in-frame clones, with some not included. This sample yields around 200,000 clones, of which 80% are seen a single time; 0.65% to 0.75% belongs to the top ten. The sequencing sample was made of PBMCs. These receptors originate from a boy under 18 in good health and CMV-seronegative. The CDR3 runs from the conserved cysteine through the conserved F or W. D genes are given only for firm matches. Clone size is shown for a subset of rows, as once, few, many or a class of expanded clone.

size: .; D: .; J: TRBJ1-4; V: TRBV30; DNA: TGTGCCTGGAGTGGGGCTGCTCTGCCGGAAAAACTGTTTTTT; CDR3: CAWSGAALPEKLFF
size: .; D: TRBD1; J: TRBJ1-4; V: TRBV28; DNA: TGTGCCACGTACAGGGGGGTTGGTGAAAAACTGTTTTTT; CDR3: CATYRGVGEKLFF
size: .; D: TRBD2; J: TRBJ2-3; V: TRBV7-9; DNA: TGTGCCAGCAGCCCTCCCAGGCTAGCGGGGGGCGACACAGATACGCAGTATTTT; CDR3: CASSPPRLAGGDTDTQYF
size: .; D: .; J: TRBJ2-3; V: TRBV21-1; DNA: TGTGCCAGCAGCTTATGGACAGGGGGAAAGCTTTGCACAGATACGCAGTATTTT; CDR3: CASSLWTGGKLCTDTQYF
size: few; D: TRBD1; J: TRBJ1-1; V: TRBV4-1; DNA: TGCGCCAGCAGCTTCCAGGGGGGAGCTTTCTTT; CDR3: CASSFQGGAFF
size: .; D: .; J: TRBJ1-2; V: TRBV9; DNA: TGTGCCAGCAGCGTAGGGGGGCGGAGCTATGGCTACACCTTC; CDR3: CASSVGGRSYGYTF
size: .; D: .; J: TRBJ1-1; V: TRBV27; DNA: TGTGCCAGCAGTTTGGCCATGAACACTGAAGCTTTCTTT; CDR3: CASSLAMNTEAFF
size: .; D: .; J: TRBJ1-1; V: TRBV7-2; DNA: TGTGCCAGCAGCTTAAAGGCGGGCACTGAAGCTTTCTTT; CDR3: CASSLKAGTEAFF
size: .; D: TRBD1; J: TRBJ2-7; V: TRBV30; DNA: TGTGCCTGGAGAAGTACGGACAGGGGGAAGTACGAGCAGTACTTC; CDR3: CAWRSTDRGKYEQYF
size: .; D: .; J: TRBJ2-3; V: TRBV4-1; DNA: TGCGCCAGCAGCCAACCACGACAGAGCGCCGATACGCAGTATTTT; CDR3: CASSQPRQSADTQYF
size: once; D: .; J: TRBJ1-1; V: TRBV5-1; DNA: TGCGCCACGCGCTGGACAGCCGACACTGAAGCTTTCTTT; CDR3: CATRWTADTEAFF
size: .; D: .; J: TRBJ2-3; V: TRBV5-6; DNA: TGTGCCAGCAGCTTGGATCGAGCGCCCCAACTAAGCACAGATACGCAGTATTTT; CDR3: CASSLDRAPQLSTDTQYF
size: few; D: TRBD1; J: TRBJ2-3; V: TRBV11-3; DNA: TGTGCCAGCAGCTTAGGCGCAGGGGGCTCTAGCACAGATACGCAGTATTTT; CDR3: CASSLGAGGSSTDTQYF
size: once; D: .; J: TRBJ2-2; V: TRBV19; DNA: TGTGCCAGTAGTACGGCGGCGGCCGGGGAGCTGTTTTTT; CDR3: CASSTAAAGELFF
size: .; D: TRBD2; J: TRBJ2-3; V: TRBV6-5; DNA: TGTGCCAGCAGTCAACTAGCGGGAGGGCCAAATACGCAGTATTTT; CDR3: CASSQLAGGPNTQYF
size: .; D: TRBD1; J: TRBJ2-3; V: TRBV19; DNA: TGTGCCAGTAGTCGGGACAGCGACCTAAATACGCAGTATTTT; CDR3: CASSRDSDLNTQYF
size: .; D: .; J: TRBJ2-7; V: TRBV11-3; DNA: TGTGCCAGCAGCTTAGATGGTGAAGGGAGCTCCTACGAGCAGTACTTC; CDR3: CASSLDGEGSSYEQYF
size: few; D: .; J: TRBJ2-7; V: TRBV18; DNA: TGTGCCAGCTCCCCATCATTTGAGGACAACGACTACGAGCAGTACTTC; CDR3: CASSPSFEDNDYEQYF
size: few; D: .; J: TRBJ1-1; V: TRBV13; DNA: TGTGCCAGCAGCTTAACACCACCCCTGGTTGAAGCTTTCTTT; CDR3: CASSLTPPLVEAFF
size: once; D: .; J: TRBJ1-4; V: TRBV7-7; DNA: TGTGCTAGCAGCCAAGGATCAACTAATGAAAACCTGTTTTTT; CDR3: CASSQGSTNENLFF